This section outlines one T cell receptor beta chain sequence together with its context. Its antigen has not been determined. Nothing much larger sits one base from this clone, and base qualities are not available. The library was obtained by the immunoSEQ multiplex PCR assay. For the multiplex PCR, a mixture combining 60 forward primers for TCR Vbeta segments and 13 reverse primers for TCR Jbeta segments was used. The CDR3 region of rearranged TCR beta genes was amplified from genomic DNA with a multiplex PCR assay. The Illumina HiSeq System was used to sequence the amplified TCR beta libraries as 87-base-pair reads. The published analysis was carried out like this. In a later analysis, tens of millions of unique TCR beta chains were counted across the 666 repertoires, and approximately 11 million of these chains were shared by at least two donors. To remove PCR and sequencing errors, raw reads were error-corrected and collapsed into unique sequences using a nearest-neighbor algorithm that merged closely related sequences. Alignment of CDR3 sequences to IMGT reference sequences was used to assign V, D and J gene segments. For a sequence to be retained, a match of at least six nucleotides was required to both a V gene segment and a J gene segment. A rearrangement was called productive if the CDR3 had no stop codons and remained in frame with V and J, and every other rearrangement was called non-productive. CDR3 was defined according to IMGT convention as the region running from the second conserved V-encoded cysteine to the conserved J-encoded phenylalanine. The earlier analysis of 587 of the donors excluded sequences that lacked an unambiguous match to a single V gene segment. An earlier analysis of 500 to 700 of the donors classified V segments as functional when productive rearrangements were above 56.7% and as segregating when the standard deviation between donors was above 5%. A statistical classification framework was developed to diagnose cytomegalovirus status using the catalog of TCR beta chain sequences. A later analysis assigned V and J genes by comparing TCR nucleotide sequences with IMGT/GENE-DB human TR gene sequences. In a later analysis, CDR3 sequences and most-parsimonious VDJ recombination scenarios were assigned using the TCRdist pipeline. In a later analysis, each TCR beta chain was defined by its CDR3 amino acid sequence together with its V-gene family, and reads without a unique V-gene family were excluded. As a way to deal with suspected cross-contamination and a sequencing artifact, a later analysis dropped under 600 nucleotide sequences that were highly shared and had low generation probability. In a later analysis, a clonal expansion index was calculated for each public chain from normalized within-repertoire ranks of inferred template counts. In a later analysis, generation probabilities were computed with a VDJ recombination model fitted to out-of-frame rearrangements, and the resulting probabilities were checked against IGoR. A later analysis scored TCR-TCR, TCR-HLA and TCR-CMV co-occurrence with hypergeometric tests, applying a repertoire-size bias correction to TCR pairs. A later analysis estimated false discovery rates by permuting HLA or CMV assignments 20 times. In a later analysis, co-occurring TCRs were grouped using DBSCAN, with TCRdist sequence similarity added in when clustering inside HLA-allele-positive subsets. Repertoires with fewer than 30,000 or more than 120,000 public chains were left out of co-occurrence clustering, as were about 5 repertoires with anomalous nucleotide sharing. The immuneACCESS repertoire file appears here via TCRdb, limited to in-frame rearrangements. These files lack a portion of the clones; in checked studies, under half of the deficit traces to unresolved V genes, and the cause of the others is not known. V and J calls and clone size are copied from that table; D and trimming were computed from the DNA. The sample includes more than 150,000 clones, with about 78% observed a single time. Around 1.4% of the sample rests with the top ten.

This specimen comes from a study of cytomegalovirus exposure and HLA in healthy donors (dated by TCRdb to the late 2010s). Looking at the study overall: In an earlier analysis of fewer than 750 of the donors, around 290 Gb of sequence data and 90 million to 120 million unique TCR beta sequences from roughly 180 million T cells were reported. Roughly 310 gigabases of sequencing data and approximately 85 million unique TCR sequences were included in an early release covering roughly 600 HLA-typed donors. Among about 370 genotyped donors of the cohort, an average of around 240,000 unique TCR beta nucleotide sequences was sequenced per donor, of which about 19% were non-productive. In the later analysis, no new phenotypic data were used to find candidate immune exposures; instead, reliance was placed on TCR beta sequences and their occurrence across donors. Class I and class II HLA loci were covered by the typing at four-digit resolution. Four to six DR-DQ haplotypes were handled as single units for association and clustering, since linkage in the cohort was strong. The genetic ancestry cluster associated with self-reported Caucasian donors included about 84% of the 398 genotyped donors. Besides the first cohort of 500 to 700 subjects, a separate validation cohort made up of over 100 different subjects was used. All discovery cohort repertoires had been generated on a single sequencing platform. The number of donors typed differed by locus, with about 629-630 for A, B, C, DRB1 and DQB1, about 500 for DQA1, 600 to 610 for DPA1, and some 470 for DPB1. An earlier analysis of several hundred of the donors used high-throughput TCR beta sequencing to judge whether each TCR beta V gene segment behaved as functional or pseudogenic. In a later genetic analysis, genome-wide SNP genotypes for about three fifths of the roughly 670 donors were used, and that subset was treated as a discovery cohort. The study profiled the T cell repertoires of 666 subjects by immunosequencing and related them to cytomegalovirus serostatus. In a later analysis, previously published TCR beta repertoires from 670 or so donors were re-analyzed and high-resolution HLA genotyping was added so that TCR occurrence patterns could be studied. The study aimed to test whether signatures of past pathogen exposure could be identified by cataloging public T cell receptors. High-throughput TCR immunosequencing, statistical association of individual TCRs with disease status, and machine learning were combined to predict cytomegalovirus infection status. Alongside the repertoire data, information on donor age, sex, ethnicity and CMV serostatus was compiled.

Study-wide conclusions, independent of this receptor: An earlier analysis of some 560 of the donors showed that most TCR beta V segments appeared in productive rearrangements either about 90% or about 30% of the time, which broadly matched IMGT annotations. Specific HLA alleles were associated with 16,951 TCR beta sequences at a false discovery rate of 0.05 in a later analysis. A later analysis reported that several top co-occurrence clusters appeared linked to parvovirus B19, influenza, CMV and Epstein-Barr virus. Most TCR sequences were seen in very few donors, while some public TCRs were found in many individuals. Immune exposure information for the cohort was limited to CMV serostatus. Over 15 rarely observed V segments, including chromosome 9 orphons, were excluded from the earlier analysis of some 590 of the donors because counts were too low. A later analysis found that HLA-associated TCR beta chains were more clonally expanded and had lower generation probabilities than equally common non-associated chains. Linkage disequilibrium might explain the correlated functional status among segregating V segments, but an unknown experimental factor could not be ruled out. The presence/absence analyses assumed that sequencing depth was roughly uniform across donors, and that assumption may not be true. In the study, roughly 160 TCR beta chains were listed as associated with cytomegalovirus. An association between a missense DCLRE1C variant and V-gene and J-gene trimming of TCR beta chains was found in a later genetic analysis and replicated in an independent cohort. In vitro tests confirmed that a few of the cytomegalovirus-associated TCR beta chains recognize cytomegalovirus antigens. The cohort was sequenced for TCR beta chains only, and without alpha or paired-chain data the features that could be detected were limited. Because HLA typing was missing for some donors at each locus, association tests included only the typed subset. A group of highly shared sequence variants was considered likely to be a technical artifact of the sequencing pipeline. A later analysis found that most CMV-associated TCR beta chains appeared HLA-restricted, with HLA associations seemingly driven largely by CMV exposure. A further reported finding was that TCR beta sequences accurately predicted the HLA-A and HLA-B alleles for most subjects in the first cohort. Assigning TCR associations to individual alleles was difficult when HLA alleles, especially DR and DQ, strongly co-occurred. The authors suggested that the approach could potentially be extended to other disease states and immunological phenotypes. Cytomegalovirus status was reported to be diagnosed by the classifier with high specificity and sensitivity in both the original and validation cohorts. In a later analysis, TCR association rates were found to vary across HLA loci, with the most associated TCRs seen for DRB1 alleles and the fewest for HLA-C alleles. Compared with the roughly 600-donor mean, donors in an Asian-associated ancestry cluster had fewer N-insertions in productive TCRs, according to a later genetic analysis.

In total, just over 650 healthy bone marrow donors made up the cohort. Cohort members were all nominally healthy when sampled, although unrecorded immune exposures were likely present. The donor was CMV seronegative and belonged to the group of under 400 seronegative cohort members. A peripheral blood sample was provided by each donor, and peripheral blood mononuclear cells were used for TCR beta sequencing. Genomic DNA was extracted from the blood cell samples with the Qiagen DNeasy Blood Extraction Kit. This receptor was taken from a male donor in good health and CMV-seronegative. The sample was PBMCs.

For the CDR3, the sequence is CASSNSGYNEQFF. The nucleotide sequence reads as follows: TGCGCCAGCAGCAATAGCGGGTACAATGAGCAGTTCTTC. Recombination joined TRBV5-1 with TRBJ2-1; 7 middle bases align to TRBD2. The CDR3 sequence holds 13 residues, the cysteine and phenylalanine included. Just CDR3 DNA is preserved here, 39 bases in frame from base 1. For CDR1 and CDR2, the germline V gene lists SGHRS and YFSETQ. For this chain, trimming is 4 bases at the V end and 4 bases at the J end, and the number of junction bases without a gene match is 2.